The 15 T cell receptor beta chains in this list originate from one sample, sequenced in a study of metastatic and nonmetastatic thyroid tumors. TCRdb re-called the PCR reads with MiXCR. The sample includes around 30,000 clones, less than 25% of them seen just once. Thyroid surgery was preceded by no treatment in any patient. The sequencing sample was made of blood. These receptors originate from a female donor with papillary thyroid cancer or a benign thyroid nodule (not recorded which). Some clones in this sample may be carry-over from other donors' samples.

Concerning this clone: A read error may produce the germline difference seen at one junction end. J is TRBJ2-7 and V is TRBV28, with D maybe TRBD1 (6 bases). The CDR3 sequence is 15 residues long. Germline V gene lookup returns CDR1 MDHEN and CDR2 SYDVKM. The CDR3 DNA is TGTGTCAGCAAGAGGAGTGGGACATCCCCCCTCGAGCAGTACTTC. It encodes CVSKRSGTSPLEQYF.

As concerns this clone: An end of the junction differs from the germline gene, which may be a read error. The DNA for the CDR3 is TGCAGTGGTAGGAGCCCGGGACAGGGGTACATTGAGTACTTC. Translating gives CSGRSPGQGYIEYF. The rearrangement links TRBV20-1 to TRBJ2-4; TRBD1 aligns across 10 bases. Germline assignment: CDR1 DFQATT and CDR2 SNEGSKA (reference sequence). The CDR3 covers 14 residues.

With regard to this clone: The conserved closing phenylalanine or tryptophan is absent in this CDR3, likely reflecting a read error. J is TRBJ1-4 and V is TRBV6-9; no clear D. The CDR3 is made up of 13 amino acids. Germline CDR1 MNHGY, CDR2 SVAAGI. Trimming cost V 7 bases and J 5 bases, with 11 bases left between them. The CDR3 sequence is CASTFATNEKLFV. The CDR3 DNA sequence: TGTGCCAGCACTTTCGCCACGAATGAAAAACTGTTTGTT.

Worth noting for this clone: The junction and the germline gene differ at one end; a read error may be behind it. This chain uses TRBV6-1 with TRBJ1-5, with a weak D call TRBD1 (6 bases). Germline CDR1 and CDR2: MNHNS and SASEGT. The CDR3 sequence is 13 residues long. CDR3 protein: CASRGQGNQPQNF. The DNA for the CDR3 is TGTGCCAGCAGGGGACAAGGCAATCAGCCCCAGAATTTT.

This clone was recorded at least ten times. This chain connects TRBV20-1 to TRBJ2-5; 11 nucleotides line up with TRBD1. Germline CDR1 DFQATT, CDR2 SNEGSKA (reference sequence). The CDR3 length is 14 residues. V was pared by 5 bases and J by 3 bases, with 5 bases of the junction left unmatched. The CDR3 loop reads CSAPGTGGEETQYF. The CDR3 bases are TGCAGTGCTCCCGGGACAGGGGGAGAAGAGACCCAGTACTTC.

This clone was counted at least ten times. CDR3 protein: CASSPYGSGGTEAFF. As DNA, the CDR3 is TGTGCCAGTAGTCCCTATGGGTCTGGCGGCACTGAAGCTTTCTTT. The V call is TRBV19, the J call TRBJ1-1; no definite D call. Per the germline V gene, CDR1 is LNHDA and CDR2 is SQIVND (reference sequence). This CDR3 comprises 15 residues. Trimming took off 5 bases at V and 4 bases at J, with 17 bases between the two ends. Full variable domain (remainder filled in from reference TRBV19 and TRBJ1-1): DGGITQSPKYLFRKEGQNVTLSCEQNLNHDAMYWYRQDPGQGLRLIYYSQIVNDFQKGDIAEGYSVSREKKESFPLTVTSAQKNPTAFYLCASSPYGSGGTEAFFGQGTRLTVV.

This clone came up many times. V gene TRBV19 combines with J gene TRBJ2-1, with D unclear. Trimming shortened V by 1 base and J by 0 bases, and 10 bases separated the two germline ends. This CDR3 spans 16 amino acids. CDR1 and CDR2 (germline): LNHDA, SQIVND (reference sequence). The CDR3 reads CASSIAGPRSYNEQFF. Written as DNA, the CDR3 is TGTGCCAGTAGTATAGCTGGGCCTCGCTCCTACAATGAGCAGTTCTTC.

About this clone itself: Given a much more abundant clone one base away, this may be a read error. The chain couples TRBV7-8 to TRBJ2-3; D gene uncertain. Germline V gives CDR1 SGHVS, CDR2 FQNEAQ. Between the trimmed V and J ends, which lost 2 bases and 6 bases, there was a span of 18 bases. This CDR3 has 16 amino acids. The CDR3 protein is CASSLQMDRSGDTQYF. In DNA form, the CDR3 reads TGTGCCAGCAGCTTACAGATGGATAGGAGTGGGGATACGCAGTATTTT.

The table lists this clone with many counts. The chain has TRBV6-4 and TRBJ2-1, with 9 positions matching TRBD2. Germline V lookup: CDR1 MRHNA, CDR2 SNTAGT. CDR3 size: 15 residues. Unmatched junction bases numbered 2, after V lost 4 bases and J lost 1 base. CDR3: CASSVAGDSYNEQFF. Here the CDR3 DNA reads TGTGCCAGCAGTGTAGCGGGAGATTCCTACAATGAGCAGTTCTTC.

V and J are TRBV7-8 and TRBJ1-3; TRBD1 aligns across 9 bases. The junction had 11 bases not matched to a gene; V was cut back by 6 bases and J by 8 bases. CDR1 SGHVS and CDR2 FQNEAQ come from the germline V gene. This CDR3 comprises 15 residues. The CDR3 is CASSRLGTGLHTIYF. The CDR3 DNA reads as TGTGCCAGCAGTAGGCTCGGGACAGGGTTACACACCATATATTTT.

The chain employs TRBV11-2 and TRBJ2-7, with D possibly being TRBD1 or TRBD2 (5 bases each). V was trimmed by 4 bases and J by 2 bases, leaving 21 bases between them. CDR3 length: 17 residues. The germline CDR1 and CDR2 sequences are SGHAT and FQNNGV. CDR3 sequence reads: CASSSRYGTFETYEQYF. The CDR3 DNA sequence: TGTGCCAGCAGCTCTAGATATGGGACGTTTGAGACCTACGAGCAGTACTTC.

This clone was observed many times. This chain's CDR3 is CAISERQDTEAFF. DNA of the CDR3: TGTGCCATCAGTGAAAGACAGGACACTGAAGCTTTCTTT. The rearrangement links TRBV10-3 to TRBJ1-1; perhaps TRBD1 as D (6 bases). The germline V gene encodes CDR1 ENHRY and CDR2 SYGVKD. The CDR3 has 13 residues. Trimming cost V 3 bases and J 3 bases, with 8 bases left between them.

J is TRBJ2-3 and V is TRBV2, with D perhaps assigned TRBD1 or TRBD2 (5 bases each). Germline V gene sequence: CDR1 SNHLY, CDR2 FYNNEI. The CDR3 loop spans 14 amino acids. Trimming stripped 10 bases from V and 0 bases from J, with 14 bases between. Here the CDR3 reads CATRTGLSTDTQYF. The CDR3 DNA sequence: TGTGCCACCCGGACGGGGCTTAGCACAGATACGCAGTATTTT.

The sample holds many counts of this clone. J is TRBJ2-1 and V is TRBV20-1; tentatively, D is TRBD2 (7 bases). This CDR3 is 16 amino acids long. The germline CDR1 and CDR2 sequences are DFQATT and SNEGSKA (reference sequence). V gave up 0 bases and J gave up 8 bases, with 20 bases separating them. CDR3 bases: TGCAGTGCTAGAGATCGCTCGGGGGGCGATTGGCATGAGCAGTTCTTC. Residues: CSARDRSGGDWHEQFF.

This clone was counted at least ten times. CDR3 in amino acids: CASRGLAGNNEQFF. CDR3 nucleotides: TGTGCCAGCAGAGGACTAGCGGGGAACAATGAGCAGTTCTTC. V usage is TRBV2 and J usage is TRBJ2-1, with 12 bases identical to TRBD2. Unmatched junction bases numbered 2, after V lost 6 bases and J lost 5 bases. Germline CDR1 is SNHLY and CDR2 is FYNNEI. The CDR3 extends over 14 amino acids.